Listed below are T cell receptor beta chains from one sample, sequenced in a study of blood T cell repertoires in COVID-19. Sequencing was performed with immunoSEQ multiplex PCR; in TCRdb, only in-frame clones are kept and a portion is missing. The sample includes tens of thousands of clones, about four fifths seen only once; the top ten take 6.3%. Sequenced sample: peripheral blood. These receptors were taken from a man aged 65-85 years with COVID-19, enrolled during active disease. Each CDR3 is given with its conserved first and last residue. Each record gives: V gene, clone size, D gene, J gene, CDR3 length, CDR3 protein, CDR3 DNA. A D gene is named only where the DNA matches it firmly. Clone sizes are given selectively: once, few, many, or a class where the clone is expanded.

v_call: TRBV10-3; clone_size: -; d_call: TRBD1; j_call: TRBJ1-5; cdr3_length: 13; cdr3_aa: CAISGQGNQPQHF; cdr3_nt: TGTGCCATCAGTGGACAGGGGAATCAGCCCCAGCATTTT
v_call: TRBV6-5; clone_size: -; d_call: TRBD1; j_call: TRBJ1-2; cdr3_length: 13; cdr3_aa: CASRVDRGHGYTF; cdr3_nt: TGTGCCAGCAGGGTGGACAGGGGACATGGCTACACCTTC
v_call: TRBV6-1; clone_size: -; d_call: TRBD2; j_call: TRBJ2-7; cdr3_length: 15; cdr3_aa: CASSEAAGGPYEQYF; cdr3_nt: TGTGCCAGCAGTGAAGCTGCGGGGGGACCCTACGAGCAGTACTTC
v_call: TRBV2; clone_size: -; d_call: -; j_call: TRBJ1-3; cdr3_length: 12; cdr3_aa: CASSDQGNTIYF; cdr3_nt: TGTGCCAGCAGTGACCAGGGAAACACCATATATTTT
v_call: TRBV7-2; clone_size: -; d_call: -; j_call: TRBJ1-1; cdr3_length: 14; cdr3_aa: CASSPSFSYIEAFF; cdr3_nt: TGTGCCAGCAGCCCCTCCTTCTCTTATATAGAAGCTTTCTTT
v_call: TRBV6-1; clone_size: -; d_call: TRBD1; j_call: TRBJ1-5; cdr3_length: 14; cdr3_aa: CASSEQTGAQPQHF; cdr3_nt: TGTGCCAGCAGTGAACAGACAGGGGCTCAGCCCCAGCATTTT
v_call: TRBV4-3; clone_size: -; d_call: -; j_call: TRBJ2-1; cdr3_length: 13; cdr3_aa: CASSQETRNPQFF; cdr3_nt: TGCGCCAGCAGCCAAGAAACACGAAACCCGCAGTTCTTC
v_call: TRBV5-1; clone_size: once; d_call: TRBD1; j_call: TRBJ1-5; cdr3_length: 16; cdr3_aa: CASSLGGTGLNQPQHF; cdr3_nt: TGCGCCAGCAGCTTGGGCGGGACAGGGCTTAATCAGCCCCAGCATTTT
v_call: TRBV6-5; clone_size: -; d_call: TRBD2; j_call: TRBJ2-5; cdr3_length: 12; cdr3_aa: CASRTSVETQYF; cdr3_nt: TGTGCCAGCCGGACTAGCGTTGAGACCCAGTACTTC
v_call: TRBV7-9; clone_size: once; d_call: -; j_call: TRBJ1-1; cdr3_length: 15; cdr3_aa: CASSLSGTMNTEAFF; cdr3_nt: TGTGCCAGCAGCTTAAGCGGGACAATGAACACTGAAGCTTTCTTT
v_call: TRBV28; clone_size: -; d_call: -; j_call: TRBJ1-3; cdr3_length: 13; cdr3_aa: CASARHWGNTIYF; cdr3_nt: TGTGCCAGCGCGAGGCATTGGGGAAACACCATATATTTT
v_call: TRBV19; clone_size: -; d_call: -; j_call: TRBJ2-1; cdr3_length: 15; cdr3_aa: CASSIVVVSRNEQFF; cdr3_nt: TGTGCCAGTAGTATAGTCGTAGTGTCACGCAATGAGCAGTTCTTC
v_call: TRBV7-3; clone_size: -; d_call: -; j_call: TRBJ1-1; cdr3_length: 13; cdr3_aa: CASSRDRNTEAFF; cdr3_nt: TGTGCCAGCAGCCGCGACAGGAACACTGAAGCTTTCTTT
v_call: TRBV27; clone_size: -; d_call: TRBD1; j_call: TRBJ1-2; cdr3_length: 15; cdr3_aa: CASSLMRTGLTGYTF; cdr3_nt: TGTGCCAGCAGTTTGATGCGGACAGGGCTCACTGGCTACACCTTC
v_call: TRBV28; clone_size: -; d_call: -; j_call: TRBJ1-6; cdr3_length: 17; cdr3_aa: CASSFLQGGGYNSPLHF; cdr3_nt: TGTGCCAGCAGTTTCCTCCAGGGAGGGGGCTATAATTCACCCCTCCACTTT